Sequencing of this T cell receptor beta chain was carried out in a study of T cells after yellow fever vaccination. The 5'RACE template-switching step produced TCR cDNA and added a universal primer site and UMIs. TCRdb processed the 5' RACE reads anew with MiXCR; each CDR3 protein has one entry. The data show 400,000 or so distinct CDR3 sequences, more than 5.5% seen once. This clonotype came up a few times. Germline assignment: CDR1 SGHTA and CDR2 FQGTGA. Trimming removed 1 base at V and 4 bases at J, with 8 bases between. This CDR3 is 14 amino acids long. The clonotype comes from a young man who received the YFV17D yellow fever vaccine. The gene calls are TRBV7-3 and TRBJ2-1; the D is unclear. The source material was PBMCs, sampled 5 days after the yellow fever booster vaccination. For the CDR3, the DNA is TGTGCCAGCAGCTTAAATCCCAATTACAATGAGCAGTTCTTC. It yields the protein CASSLNPNYNEQFF.